Presented here are 30 T cell receptor beta chains from one specimen sequenced in a study of cytomegalovirus exposure and HLA in healthy donors. Amplification used 60 Vbeta primers and 13 Jbeta primers. Profiling relied on immunoSEQ multiplex PCR, and the TCRdb table lists in-frame clones only, not all of them. The table has fewer than 200,000 clones, around 74% seen once. The sample was PBMCs. These receptors were obtained from a female donor in good health and CMV-seronegative.

This clone came up a few times. The chain couples TRBV9 to TRBJ1-4; no definite D call. The germline V gene encodes CDR1 SGDLS and CDR2 YYNGEE. The CDR3 has 15 amino acids. V was trimmed by 4 bases and J by 8 bases, leaving 18 bases between them. This CDR3 is CASSLTEGSNEKLFF. In DNA, the CDR3 is TGTGCCAGCAGCCTTACGGAGGGCAGCAACGAAAAACTGTTTTTT.

The CDR3 loop is CASSVAGSTDTQYF. The CDR3 region has the DNA TGTGCCAGCAGCGTAGCTGGCTCGACAGATACGCAGTATTTT. The rearrangement joins TRBV9 to TRBJ2-3; no firm D call. The CDR3 sequence is 14 residues long. V lost 0 bases, J lost 3 bases, and 8 bases lay in between. Germline CDR1 is SGDLS and CDR2 is YYNGEE.

The gene calls are TRBV10-3 and TRBJ2-7, with 15 bases lining up with TRBD2. Germline V CDR1 and CDR2: ENHRY, SYGVKD. This CDR3 is 13 amino acids long. V was pared by 10 bases and J by 4 bases, with 2 bases of the junction left unmatched. CDR3 sequence: CATGTSGRYEQYF. CDR3 coding DNA: TGTGCCACTGGGACTAGCGGGAGGTACGAGCAGTACTTC.

The chain joins TRBV11-3 to TRBJ2-5, with 7 bases that match TRBD1. The J call may be mistaken, given a closer DNA end match to TRBJ2-7. Germline V gives CDR1 SGHNT, CDR2 YENEEA. The CDR3 runs 14 residues. The chain's CDR3 is CASSLQGDSYEQYF. The CDR3 DNA reads as TGTGCCAGCAGCTTACAGGGGGACTCCTACGAGCAGTACTTC.

This chain uses TRBV9 with TRBJ2-6, with D perhaps matching TRBD2 (5 bases). This CDR3 is 13 amino acids long. V gave up 3 bases and J gave up 4 bases, with 5 bases separating them. Germline CDR1 reads SGDLS; CDR2 reads YYNGEE. CDR3: CASSGGGANVLTF. In DNA, the CDR3 is TGTGCCAGCAGCGGAGGGGGGGCCAACGTCCTGACTTTC. Supplemented by reference TRBV9 and TRBJ2-6, the full variable domain reads DSGVTQTPKHLITATGQRVTLRCSPRSGDLSVYWYQQSLDQGLQFLIQYYNGEERAKGNILERFSAQQFPDLHSELNLSSLELGDSALYFCASSGGGANVLTFGAGSRLTVL.

The V and J genes are TRBV30 and TRBJ2-5; D is uncertain. The CDR3 covers 13 residues. Trimming stripped 1 base from V and 5 bases from J, with 11 bases between. Germline V gene data show CDR1 as GTSNPN and CDR2 as SVGIG (reference sequence). The CDR3 nucleotides are TGTGCCTGGAGTGGGTCCTACGGGGAGACCCAGTACTTC. Translated, it gives CAWSGSYGETQYF.

On this clone: The same CDR3 is also encoded by other DNA sequences in this sample. The rearrangement joins TRBV19 to TRBJ1-1; TRBD1 is a possible D gene (5 bases). V gave up 3 bases and J gave up 1 base, with 6 bases separating them. The CDR3 extends over 13 amino acids. Germline CDR1 LNHDA, CDR2 SQIVND (reference sequence). The CDR3: CASSIGGNTEAFF. The CDR3 DNA sequence: TGTGCCAGTAGTATCGGGGGGAACACTGAAGCTTTCTTT.

As regards this clone: The conserved final phenylalanine or tryptophan is absent from the CDR3, which likely points to a read error. The rearrangement links TRBV30 to TRBJ2-7; no clear D gene. Germline CDR1 reads GTSNPN; CDR2 reads SVGIG (reference sequence). V was clipped by 4 bases and J by 9 bases, with 19 bases between them. The CDR3 contains 13 residues. The CDR3 coding sequence is TGTGCCTGGACCTTTGTAGGTGGGTTTGGGCAGTACCTC. Protein: CAWTFVGGFGQYL.

The V call is TRBV7-3, the J call TRBJ2-3, with D unresolved. Trimming shortened V by 5 bases and J by 3 bases, and 12 bases separated the two germline ends. The CDR3 length is 14 residues. The germline CDR1 and CDR2 sequences are SGHTA and FQGTGA. In DNA form, the CDR3 reads TGTGCCAGCAGCCCAGGAATAAGGACAGATACGCAGTATTTT. It yields the protein CASSPGIRTDTQYF.

This clone came up a few times. Other nucleotide sequences from this sample produce the same CDR3. V gene TRBV30 combines with J gene TRBJ1-3; D is unresolved. Trimming stripped 0 bases from V and 5 bases from J, with 8 bases between. Germline values: CDR1 GTSNPN, CDR2 SVGIG (reference sequence). The CDR3 extends over 13 amino acids. The CDR3 bases are TGTGCCTGGAGTGTTAACGGGAGAAACACCATATATTTT. Its translation: CAWSVNGRNTIYF.

Only a few counts were recorded for this clone. The J gene is TRBJ2-7, the V gene TRBV10-1, with a possible D match to TRBD2 (7 bases). Between the trimmed V and J ends, which lost 4 bases and 2 bases, there was a span of 12 bases. This CDR3 has 14 residues. Germline assignment: CDR1 WNHNN and CDR2 SYGVQD (reference sequence). In nucleotides, the CDR3 is TGCGCCAGCAGTGTAACGGGGGGCGCCTACGAGCAGTACTTC. Its protein is CASSVTGGAYEQYF.

This clone has only a few counts. V gene TRBV19 combines with J gene TRBJ1-5, with 8 bases identical to TRBD1. V dropped 4 bases and J dropped 0; count of bases not matched to a gene: 8. Germline CDR1 and CDR2: LNHDA and SQIVND (reference sequence). This CDR3 is built from 17 residues. CDR3 in amino acids: CASSKGQVTHSNQPQHF. Here the CDR3 DNA reads TGTGCCAGTAGTAAGGGACAGGTTACCCATAGCAATCAGCCCCAGCATTTT.

This chain links TRBV9 with TRBJ2-3; 10 positions match TRBD2. V shed 0 bases, J shed 0 bases, and the junction held 4 bases outside the gene matches. CDR1 SGDLS and CDR2 YYNGEE come from the germline V gene. This CDR3 contains 17 residues. The CDR3 sequence: CASSVGNSGGSTDTQYF. Written as DNA, the CDR3 is TGTGCCAGCAGCGTAGGGAATAGCGGGGGGAGCACAGATACGCAGTATTTT.

The chain uses TRBV5-1 and TRBJ2-3; 9 positions agree with TRBD2. CDR1 and CDR2 from the germline V gene are SGHRS and YFSETQ. J gave up 0 bases and V 0 bases, and 11 bases lay outside the gene matches. This CDR3 has 19 residues. Here the CDR3 reads CASSLAIAGGRISTDTQYF. The CDR3 DNA sequence: TGCGCCAGCAGCTTGGCGATCGCGGGAGGGCGTATAAGCACAGATACGCAGTATTTT.

The rearrangement joins TRBV14 to TRBJ1-6; maybe TRBD1 (6 bases). V lost 1 base and J 7 bases, leaving 14 bases between the germline ends. This CDR3 is 16 amino acids long. The germline V gene encodes CDR1 SGHDN and CDR2 FVKESK. In nucleotides, the CDR3 is TGTGCCAGCAGCCAAGGGACAGCTTCATGGAATTCACCCCTCCACTTT. It translates to CASSQGTASWNSPLHF.

The sample holds one count of this clone. The CDR3 bases are TGTGCCAGCAGCGTAGGTAGCGGGGGGGCCGGTCTATTCCACGAGCAGTACTTC. As protein: CASSVGSGGAGLFHEQYF. This chain links TRBV9 with TRBJ2-7, with TRBD2 matching 11 bases. The V gene's germline CDR1 is SGDLS and CDR2 YYNGEE. V gave up 0 bases and J gave up 5 bases; unmatched junction bases: 13. The CDR3 runs 18 residues. The whole variable domain, filled in from reference TRBV9 and TRBJ2-7, reads DSGVTQTPKHLITATGQRVTLRCSPRSGDLSVYWYQQSLDQGLQFLIQYYNGEERAKGNILERFSAQQFPDLHSELNLSSLELGDSALYFCASSVGSGGAGLFHEQYFGPGTRLTVT.

J is TRBJ1-2 and V is TRBV6-5; D may be TRBD1 (6 bases). V was cut by 2 bases and J by 2 bases, with 15 bases left in between. Germline CDR1 reads MNHEY; CDR2 reads SVGAGI. The CDR3 is 16 residues long. This CDR3 reads CASSYARGGGNYGYTF. In nucleotides, the CDR3 is TGTGCCAGCAGTTACGCTAGGGGAGGGGGGAACTATGGCTACACCTTC.

The chain combines TRBV18 with TRBJ1-5; 7 bases agree with TRBD1. Germline assignment: CDR1 KGHSH and CDR2 LQKENI. This CDR3 contains 14 residues. V was pared by 4 bases and J by 4 bases, with 4 bases of the junction left unmatched. Here the CDR3 DNA reads TGTGCCAGCTCACTAACACAGGGGAATCAGCCCCAGCATTTT. Residues: CASSLTQGNQPQHF.

The V call is TRBV9, the J call TRBJ1-2; 11 positions match TRBD1. Germline-derived CDR1 and CDR2 are SGDLS and YYNGEE. The CDR3 totals 18 residues. J gave up 3 bases and V 2 bases, and 12 bases lay outside the gene matches. The CDR3 DNA is TGTGCCAGCAGCGTGTTTAAGGGACAGGGGGGTGGCTACTATGGCTACACCTTC. The encoded protein is CASSVFKGQGGGYYGYTF.

The chain has TRBV2 and TRBJ2-3, with TRBD2 matching 9 bases. After removal of 1 base from V and 4 bases from J, the junction contained 6 bases not matched to a gene. Germline values: CDR1 SNHLY, CDR2 FYNNEI. The length of the CDR3 is 16 residues. The CDR3 reads CASSEGRTSAPDTQYF. The CDR3, as DNA: TGTGCCAGCAGTGAAGGCCGGACTAGCGCCCCAGATACGCAGTATTTT.

The V gene is TRBV7-9, the J gene TRBJ1-5; 7 bases agree with TRBD1. Germline CDR1 and CDR2: SEHNR and FQNEAQ (reference sequence). This CDR3 has 12 amino acids. The V segment lost 5 bases and the J segment 11 bases; nucleotides outside the gene matches: 6. CDR3 nucleotides: TGTGCCAGCAGCACCGACAGGGAGTCCCAGCATTTT. Its translation: CASSTDRESQHF. The variable domain in full, completed from reference TRBV7-9 and TRBJ1-5, reads DTGVSQNPRHKITKRGQNVTFRCDPISEHNRLYWYRQTLGQGPEFLTYFQNEAQLEKSRLLSDRFSAERPKGSFSTLEIQRTEQGDSAMYLCASSTDRESQHFGDGTRLSIL.

The chain uses TRBV4-1 and TRBJ2-7; a possible D gene is TRBD1 (6 bases). The germline V and J ends were trimmed by 0 bases and 6 bases, with 18 bases remaining between them. This CDR3 has 16 amino acids. The germline V gene has CDR1 MGHRA and CDR2 YSYEKL. CDR3 loop: CASSQEVARGIREQYF. As DNA, the CDR3 is TGCGCCAGCAGCCAAGAAGTCGCCAGGGGTATTCGCGAGCAGTACTTC.

This rearrangement joins TRBV9 to TRBJ2-3; D is unresolved. This CDR3 is 14 amino acids long. CDR1 and CDR2 from the germline V gene are SGDLS and YYNGEE. V was cut by 0 bases and J by 2 bases, with 7 bases left in between. CDR3 protein: CASSVGPNTDTQYF. The CDR3 DNA sequence: TGTGCCAGCAGCGTAGGGCCCAACACAGATACGCAGTATTTT.

J is TRBJ2-7 and V is TRBV19, with 8 positions matching TRBD1. Germline CDR1 is LNHDA and CDR2 is SQIVND (reference sequence). This CDR3 contains 13 residues. V shed 8 bases and J 5 bases; nucleotides not matched to a gene: 8. CDR3 nucleotide sequence: TGTGCCAGTGGGCAGGGGGCGTTCCACGAGCAGTACTTC. Translating it yields CASGQGAFHEQYF.

The chain carries TRBV7-2 and TRBJ2-1; 9 nucleotides agree with TRBD2. Trimming cost V 6 bases and J 1 base; bases outside gene matches: 4. CDR3 length equals 15 residues. Looked up from germline, CDR1 is SGHTA and CDR2 is FQGNSA. CDR3 region: CASRSSGSSYNEQFF. CDR3 nucleotide sequence: TGTGCCAGCAGGAGTAGCGGGAGTTCCTACAATGAGCAGTTCTTC.

The rearrangement uses TRBV9 and TRBJ1-1; no firm D call. The V end lost 2 bases, the J end lost 0 bases, and 8 bases lay between the germline ends. The germline gives CDR1 SGDLS, CDR2 YYNGEE. This CDR3 region has 14 residues. CDR3 bases: TGTGCCAGCAGCGTGGGCCGCATGAACACTGAAGCTTTCTTT. Translated, it gives CASSVGRMNTEAFF.

CDR3 residues: CASSGSQAGQPQHF. The CDR3 DNA reads as TGTGCCAGCAGTGGATCTCAGGCGGGGCAGCCCCAGCATTTT. The rearrangement uses TRBV6-1 and TRBJ1-5; D gene uncertain. This CDR3 region has 14 residues. Germline loops: CDR1 MNHNS, CDR2 SASEGT. Deletions cut 4 bases from V and 7 bases from J, with 14 bases between.

The V call is TRBV7-8, the J call TRBJ2-4; D call uncertain. This CDR3 region has 14 residues. Per germline, CDR1 SGHVS and CDR2 FQNEAQ. Trimming took 1 base from V and 7 from J, leaving 11 bases between them. The CDR3 DNA reads as TGTGCCAGCAGCTTAGGTTCAACAAACAACATTCAGTACTTC. Its translation: CASSLGSTNNIQYF.

The genes are TRBV19 and TRBJ1-5, with unresolved D. The V and J ends lost 6 bases and 5 bases respectively, with 11 bases between them. Germline V gene data show CDR1 as LNHDA and CDR2 as SQIVND (reference sequence). CDR3 size: 13 residues. The DNA of the CDR3 is TGTGCCAGTAGCCTCTCAAGAGATCAGCCCCAGCATTTT. Translation: CASSLSRDQPQHF.

The V and J genes are TRBV2 and TRBJ2-1, with TRBD1 matching 8 bases. Trimming cost V 6 bases and J 4 bases; bases outside gene matches: 2. From germline, CDR1 is SNHLY and CDR2 FYNNEI. This CDR3 is 13 amino acids long. CDR3 sequence: CASRGTGYNEQFF. For the CDR3, the DNA is TGTGCCAGCAGGGGGACAGGATACAATGAGCAGTTCTTC.